This is a list of T cell receptor beta chains from one sample in a study of blood T cell repertoires in COVID-19. Profiling relied on immunoSEQ multiplex PCR, and the TCRdb table lists in-frame clones only, not all of them. The sample yields a few hundred thousand clones, approximately 86% seen once. The specimen was PBMCs or T cells enriched from blood (not recorded which). These receptors were obtained from a woman between 40 and 55 years old with acute COVID-19. Each CDR3 is given with its conserved first and last residue.

j_gene: TRBJ1-2
v_gene: TRBV27
CDR3aa: CASSLSTGNRYGYTF

j_gene: TRBJ2-3
v_gene: TRBV9
CDR3aa: CASSVKGGSGTDTQYF

j_gene: TRBJ2-1
v_gene: TRBV27
CDR3aa: CASSLHSSSKNNEQFF

j_gene: TRBJ2-7
v_gene: TRBV11-2
CDR3aa: CASSLESSEFYEQYF

j_gene: TRBJ2-2
v_gene: TRBV7-3
CDR3aa: CASSITGTGDTGELFF

j_gene: TRBJ2-1
v_gene: TRBV7-3
CDR3aa: CASSLGFSDYNEQFF

j_gene: TRBJ1-2
v_gene: TRBV4-1
CDR3aa: CASSQEQYNYGYTF

j_gene: TRBJ1-6
v_gene: TRBV27
CDR3aa: CASSIRWTGSSYNSPLHF

j_gene: TRBJ1-2
v_gene: TRBV18
CDR3aa: CASSPGQGEGYTF

j_gene: TRBJ2-1
v_gene: TRBV4-2
CDR3aa: CASSVRLAGEQFF

j_gene: TRBJ2-7
v_gene: TRBV28
CDR3aa: CASSLKLAGGRYEQYF

j_gene: TRBJ2-3
v_gene: TRBV5-1
CDR3aa: CASSSRASTDTQYF

j_gene: TRBJ1-5
v_gene: TRBV28
CDR3aa: CASTPRGWAQPQHF

j_gene: TRBJ1-6
v_gene: TRBV11-1
CDR3aa: CASSLLPSGENSPLHF

j_gene: TRBJ2-5
v_gene: TRBV18
CDR3aa: CASSPSAGSETQYF

j_gene: TRBJ2-1
v_gene: TRBV9
CDR3aa: CASSAWGRSGKSNEQFF

j_gene: TRBJ2-3
v_gene: TRBV5-1
CDR3aa: CASSRSPSSGPDTQYF

j_gene: TRBJ1-4
v_gene: TRBV7-9
CDR3aa: CASSFGTANYEKLFF

j_gene: TRBJ1-1
v_gene: TRBV28
CDR3aa: CASIPRGAPNTEAFF

j_gene: TRBJ1-2
v_gene: TRBV19
CDR3aa: CASSRGTQSGYTF

j_gene: TRBJ1-1
v_gene: TRBV6-5
CDR3aa: CASSRSQGRNTEAFF

j_gene: TRBJ2-1
v_gene: TRBV28
CDR3aa: CASSFPWGGTNNEQFF